Listed here is a single T cell receptor (beta chain). Its antigen is currently unknown. This sample stems from a study of OX40 agonist ivuxolimab in advanced cancers. Study at large: Patients were treated with intravenous ivuxolimab, dosed at 0.01 to 10 mg/kg and infused every 2 weeks. Study-level points and caveats: On average, CD8+ T cells had more expanded clones than CD4+.

Profiled with immunoSEQ multiplex PCR; TCRdb holds only in-frame clones, not every one. Here the sample spans around 90,000 clones, around 90% being singletons. Sequencing used CD4+ or CD8+ T cells sorted from blood, obtained in a trial of the OX40 agonist ivuxolimab. The receptor was derived from an adult with an advanced solid tumor such as melanoma, head and neck, liver or kidney cancer.

The CDR3 spells CASSHQTGVNTEAFF. CDR3 nucleotide sequence: TGTGCCAGCAGCCACCAGACAGGGGTCAACACTGAAGCTTTCTTT. The V call is TRBV11-3, the J call TRBJ1-1; 8 nucleotides agree with TRBD1. Unmatched junction bases numbered 7, after V lost 5 bases and J lost 2 bases. The CDR3 has 15 amino acids. Germline loops: CDR1 SGHNT, CDR2 YENEEA.